A selection of T cell receptor beta chains follows, all from one sample in a study of blood T cell repertoires in COVID-19. Clones were sequenced by immunoSEQ multiplex PCR, and TCRdb holds only the in-frame ones, with some missing. The table records 100,000 to 150,000 clones, roughly four fifths of them present only once. Specimen: peripheral blood. Receptor source: a man aged 35-49 years with active or convalescent COVID-19. Each CDR3 is given with its conserved first and last residue. Fields, in order: clone size, D gene, V gene, J gene, CDR3 protein, CDR3 DNA. A D gene is named only where the DNA matches it firmly. Expanded clones get a size class; other rows say once, few or many, or leave the size out.

size: few
D: TRBD1
V: TRBV6-6
J: TRBJ2-7
CDR3: CASRTGTGTYEQYF
DNA: TGTGCCAGCAGGACCGGGACAGGGACCTACGAGCAGTACTTC

size: .
D: .
V: TRBV5-8
J: TRBJ2-3
CDR3: CASRRGHHTDTQYF
DNA: TGTGCCAGCAGACGGGGACACCACACAGATACGCAGTATTTT

size: .
D: .
V: TRBV19
J: TRBJ1-2
CDR3: CASSDAWAPHYGYTF
DNA: TGTGCCAGTAGCGACGCGTGGGCTCCACACTATGGCTACACCTTC

size: .
D: TRBD2
V: TRBV9
J: TRBJ2-1
CDR3: CASRDKPGLANEQFF
DNA: TGTGCCAGCAGGGATAAACCGGGACTAGCCAATGAGCAGTTCTTC

size: .
D: TRBD2
V: TRBV4-3
J: TRBJ2-1
CDR3: CASSQGARGGSYNEQFF
DNA: TGCGCCAGCAGCCAAGGGGCGCGGGGGGGTTCCTACAATGAGCAGTTCTTC

size: .
D: TRBD1
V: TRBV11-1
J: TRBJ2-5
CDR3: CASSQDRGETQYF
DNA: TGTGCCAGCAGCCAGGACAGGGGAGAGACCCAGTACTTC

size: .
D: TRBD1
V: TRBV27
J: TRBJ2-2
CDR3: CASSLGTGVNTGELFF
DNA: TGTGCCAGCAGTTTAGGGACAGGCGTGAACACCGGGGAGCTGTTTTTT

size: .
D: .
V: TRBV9
J: TRBJ2-6
CDR3: CASSVDSSSGANVLTF
DNA: TGTGCCAGCAGCGTAGATAGCAGTTCTGGGGCCAACGTCCTGACTTTC

size: .
D: .
V: TRBV7-8
J: TRBJ1-2
CDR3: CASSIRGQGGYTF
DNA: TGTGCCAGCAGCATAAGGGGCCAAGGTGGCTACACCTTC

size: .
D: .
V: TRBV7-9
J: TRBJ1-2
CDR3: CASSLVSGGGYGYTF
DNA: TGTGCCAGCAGCCTTGTTTCGGGGGGAGGCTATGGCTACACCTTC

size: .
D: .
V: TRBV7-9
J: TRBJ1-5
CDR3: CASRAGDQPQHF
DNA: TGTGCCAGCCGGGCAGGGGATCAGCCCCAGCATTTT

size: .
D: .
V: TRBV19
J: TRBJ1-3
CDR3: CASRQAGWTIYF
DNA: TGTGCCAGTAGGCAAGCAGGGTGGACCATATATTTT

size: .
D: .
V: TRBV5-4
J: TRBJ1-3
CDR3: CASSLDRAAGNTIYF
DNA: TGTGCCAGCAGCTTGGACAGGGCTGCTGGAAACACCATATATTTT

size: .
D: .
V: TRBV6-5
J: TRBJ1-5
CDR3: CASSYSRGFGQPQHF
DNA: TGTGCCAGCAGTTACTCGCGGGGGTTTGGTCAGCCCCAGCATTTT

size: .
D: .
V: TRBV6-5
J: TRBJ2-3
CDR3: CASLEPQGLDTQYF
DNA: TGTGCCAGCCTTGAACCTCAGGGATTAGATACGCAGTATTTT

size: .
D: .
V: TRBV6-5
J: TRBJ1-2
CDR3: CASTHGGAANFGYTF
DNA: TGTGCCAGCACCCACGGGGGGGCGGCTAACTTTGGCTACACCTTC

size: once
D: TRBD1
V: TRBV11-3
J: TRBJ1-5
CDR3: CASRPRQGNSNQPQHF
DNA: TGTGCCAGCAGACCTAGACAGGGGAATAGCAATCAGCCCCAGCATTTT

size: .
D: TRBD1
V: TRBV6-4
J: TRBJ2-3
CDR3: CASSDGQGADTQYF
DNA: TGTGCCAGCAGTGACGGACAGGGGGCAGATACGCAGTATTTT

size: .
D: .
V: TRBV4-1
J: TRBJ1-1
CDR3: CASSPGGLNTEAFF
DNA: TGCGCCAGCAGCCCAGGAGGTTTGAACACTGAAGCTTTCTTT

size: .
D: .
V: TRBV6-6
J: TRBJ2-7
CDR3: CASNKFYEQYF
DNA: TGTGCCAGCAACAAGTTCTACGAGCAGTACTTC

size: .
D: .
V: TRBV11-1
J: TRBJ1-1
CDR3: CASSSTTGSTEAFF
DNA: TGTGCCAGCAGTTCAACGACAGGCTCCACTGAAGCTTTCTTT

size: .
D: .
V: TRBV5-1
J: TRBJ2-3
CDR3: CASSLEQGVDTQYF
DNA: TGCGCCAGCAGCTTGGAACAGGGCGTAGATACGCAGTATTTT

size: .
D: TRBD1
V: TRBV28
J: TRBJ1-2
CDR3: CASSPPTGRNYGYTF
DNA: TGTGCCAGCAGTCCTCCGACAGGGAGGAACTATGGCTACACCTTC

size: .
D: .
V: TRBV5-1
J: TRBJ1-5
CDR3: CASSLAGQPNQPQHF
DNA: TGCGCCAGCAGCTTGGCAGGACAGCCCAATCAGCCCCAGCATTTT

size: .
D: .
V: TRBV6-5
J: TRBJ2-7
CDR3: CASTSSLSYEQYF
DNA: TGTGCCAGCACTTCTAGCCTCTCCTACGAGCAGTACTTC

size: few
D: TRBD2
V: TRBV6-6
J: TRBJ2-7
CDR3: CASGPAGGSYEQYF
DNA: TGTGCCAGCGGCCCCGCGGGGGGCTCCTACGAGCAGTACTTC

size: .
D: .
V: TRBV7-9
J: TRBJ1-5
CDR3: CANWREGRSNQPQHF
DNA: TGTGCCAACTGGAGGGAGGGCCGTAGCAATCAGCCCCAGCATTTT

size: .
D: .
V: TRBV18
J: TRBJ2-7
CDR3: CASSRGTEGASYEQYF
DNA: TGTGCCAGCTCACGCGGGACGGAAGGTGCCTCCTACGAGCAGTACTTC

size: .
D: .
V: TRBV7-9
J: TRBJ2-2
CDR3: CASSYDGQNTGELFF
DNA: TGTGCCAGCAGCTACGATGGACAGAACACCGGGGAGCTGTTTTTT